This T cell receptor (beta chain) was retrieved from a study of PD-1 blockade in classical Hodgkin lymphoma. Findings and caveats of the study: The origin of the repertoire differences remains undefined, with disease activity or prior therapy as possible causes.

A word on this clone: The antigen is unknown.

Assay: immunoSEQ multiplex PCR; the TCRdb copy retains only in-frame clones and omits some. The table has 100,000 to 120,000 clones, 80% to 90% seen once; the top ten hold approximately 20%. Every single patient, without exception, relapsed after autologous stem cell transplantation, and brentuximab vedotin exposure varied. Best responses fell into complete response, partial response or progressive disease. The sequence was obtained from a human donor with classical Hodgkin lymphoma. Sequenced material: peripheral blood mononuclear cells (PBMCs), taken before the second cycle of nivolumab.

The CDR3 nucleotides read TGTGCCAGCAGCTTAGCCGGGACTAGGCCCTACGAGCAGTACTTC. Protein sequence: CASSLAGTRPYEQYF. The V call is TRBV7-6, the J call TRBJ2-7; 8 bases line up with TRBD2. The germline CDR1 and CDR2 sequences are SGHVS and FNYEAQ. V gave up 0 bases and J gave up 2 bases; unmatched junction bases: 3. The CDR3 has 15 amino acids.